What follows are 5 T cell receptor beta chains derived from one specimen sequenced in a study of cytomegalovirus exposure and HLA in healthy donors. The PCR made use of 60 Vbeta and 13 Jbeta primers. Some clones are missing from TCRdb's copy, which holds only in-frame ones; the method was immunoSEQ multiplex PCR. The repertoire holds tens of thousands of clones, with roughly 8.2% as singletons. Input material: PBMCs. These receptors were taken from a man aged 45-65 years in good health and CMV-seronegative.

The chain links TRBV4-3 to TRBJ2-3, with D perhaps matching TRBD2 (6 bases). The germline gives CDR1 LGHNA, CDR2 YSLEER. The CDR3 extends over 19 amino acids. The V gene lost 0 bases and the J gene lost 1 base, with 20 bases spanning the gap. This CDR3 is CASSQDWPSDPGGTDTQYF. CDR3 bases: TGCGCCAGCAGCCAAGATTGGCCTAGCGATCCGGGGGGCACAGATACGCAGTATTTT.

The chain employs TRBV7-9 and TRBJ1-2; 8 positions agree with TRBD1. CDR1 and CDR2 (germline): SEHNR, FQNEAQ (reference sequence). This CDR3 region has 15 residues. V dropped 2 bases and J dropped 5; count of bases not matched to a gene: 7. The CDR3 is CASSLSDRGLYGYTF. CDR3 in DNA: TGTGCCAGCAGCTTATCTGACAGGGGCCTGTATGGCTACACCTTC. The variable domain in full, completed from reference TRBV7-9 and TRBJ1-2, reads DTGVSQNPRHKITKRGQNVTFRCDPISEHNRLYWYRQTLGQGPEFLTYFQNEAQLEKSRLLSDRFSAERPKGSFSTLEIQRTEQGDSAMYLCASSLSDRGLYGYTFGSGTRLTVV.

The J gene is TRBJ2-3, the V gene TRBV9, with D uncertain. The CDR3 runs to 12 residues. From germline, CDR1 is SGDLS and CDR2 YYNGEE. Trimming took 2 bases from V and 8 from J, leaving 9 bases between them. In nucleotides, the CDR3 is TGTGCCAGCAGCGTCAGTCTTGGTACGCAGTATTTT. Its protein is CASSVSLGTQYF.

The rearrangement uses TRBV2 and TRBJ1-1; TRBD1 aligns across 7 bases. The V gene end was trimmed by 2 bases and the J gene end by 3 bases; junction bases not matched to a gene: 12. Germline values: CDR1 SNHLY, CDR2 FYNNEI. The CDR3 contains 17 residues. CDR3 residues: CASSESTLRGQDTEAFF. The CDR3 DNA reads as TGTGCCAGCAGTGAATCAACATTGAGGGGGCAGGACACTGAAGCTTTCTTT.

This clone was found a few times. The chain links TRBV2 to TRBJ1-1, with 9 nucleotides matching TRBD1. The length of the CDR3 is 14 residues. Trimming took 6 bases from V and 10 from J; bases not matched to a gene: 12. Looked up from germline, CDR1 is SNHLY and CDR2 is FYNNEI. CDR3 region: CASRTDRGGFGAFF. The CDR3 nucleotides are TGTGCCAGCAGAACGGACAGGGGAGGGTTCGGAGCTTTCTTT.